A single sample is the source of the 20 T cell receptor beta chains below, sequenced in a study of blood T cell repertoires in COVID-19. Clones were read by immunoSEQ multiplex PCR, and TCRdb kept only the in-frame ones, dropping some. This table has 380,000 or so clones, 80% to 90% appearing once. The material sequenced was peripheral blood. These TCRs come from a man aged 40-49 years with acute or convalescent COVID-19.

The chain carries TRBV9 and TRBJ1-2, with 8 bases aligning to TRBD1. The junction had 13 bases not matched to a gene; V was cut back by 4 bases and J by 8 bases. The CDR3 is 15 amino acids. Germline assignment: CDR1 SGDLS and CDR2 YYNGEE. The CDR3 reads CASSITTGTGGGYTF. The CDR3 DNA sequence: TGTGCCAGCAGCATCACCACCGGGACAGGCGGGGGCTACACCTTC.

The V call is TRBV20-1, the J call TRBJ2-1; D unresolved. V shed 1 base and J shed 8 bases, with 6 bases lying between them. Germline V lookup: CDR1 DFQATT, CDR2 SNEGSKA (reference sequence). The CDR3 is 11 residues long. CDR3 protein: CSARVVDEQFF. The CDR3 DNA reads as TGCAGTGCTAGAGTGGTAGATGAGCAGTTCTTC.

This clone was seen just once. The CDR3 is CASSIWGVYNEQFF. DNA of the CDR3: TGCGCCAGCAGCATCTGGGGGGTTTACAATGAGCAGTTCTTC. The chain carries TRBV5-1 and TRBJ2-1; the D gene is possibly TRBD2 (6 bases). V was clipped by 4 bases and J by 4 bases, with 12 bases between them. CDR3 length: 14 residues. The germline V gene encodes CDR1 SGHRS and CDR2 YFSETQ.

This clone came up a few times. The chain has TRBV5-5 and TRBJ2-1, with D uncertain. CDR3 length: 13 residues. Germline CDR1 and CDR2: SGHKS and YYEKEE (reference sequence). Trimming took off 0 bases at V and 12 bases at J, with 13 bases between the two ends. CDR3 coding DNA: TGTGCCAGCAGCTTGGAAGGAGAAAGAATGCAGTTCTTC. It encodes CASSLEGERMQFF.

The chain carries TRBV7-9 and TRBJ1-5; 7 nucleotides align to TRBD1. Germline CDR1 reads SEHNR; CDR2 reads FQNEAQ (reference sequence). V trimming: 2 bases; J trimming: 7 bases; junction bases outside the gene matches: 8. The CDR3 is 15 amino acids. CDR3 sequence reads: CASSLSSQGQQPQHF. The CDR3 DNA follows: TGTGCCAGCAGCTTATCCTCACAGGGGCAACAGCCCCAGCATTTT.

The rearrangement uses TRBV6-2 or TRBV6-3 and TRBJ2-2; 11 nucleotides match TRBD1. This CDR3 is 17 amino acids long. The germline CDR1 and CDR2 sequences are MNHEY and SVGEGT. After removal of 4 bases from V and 3 bases from J, the junction contained 7 bases not matched to a gene. CDR3 DNA sequence: TGTGCCAGCAGTTCCCCGAGGGGACAGGGGGACACCGGGGAGCTGTTTTTT. Protein sequence: CASSSPRGQGDTGELFF.

V usage is TRBV5-8 and J usage is TRBJ2-7; 7 bases are shared with TRBD1. J gave up 8 bases and V 0 bases, and 14 bases lay outside the gene matches. The CDR3 length is 16 residues. Germline V lookup: CDR1 SGHTS, CDR2 YDEGEE. The CDR3 region has the DNA TGTGCCAGCAGCTTGGACAGGGGCCTAGGTGGGAATAAGCAGTACTTC. It encodes CASSLDRGLGGNKQYF.

This clone was recorded once. The chain combines TRBV7-2 with TRBJ1-1; tentative D call: TRBD1 (5 bases). There are 16 residues in the CDR3. Between the trimmed V and J ends, which lost 0 bases and 4 bases, there was a span of 15 bases. Germline V gene data show CDR1 as SGHTA and CDR2 as FQGNSA. The CDR3 DNA follows: TGTGCCAGCAGCTTAGCCGGGGGGACCACCGGCACTGAAGCTTTCTTT. It yields the protein CASSLAGGTTGTEAFF.

The rearrangement uses TRBV2 and TRBJ1-5; TRBD1 matches at 7 bases. The ends lost 5 bases at V and 0 bases at J; junction bases unmatched: 13. From germline, CDR1 is SNHLY and CDR2 FYNNEI. The CDR3 has 18 amino acids. The CDR3 nucleotides are TGTGCCAGCAGTCCGACAGGGTACTCCCCCTATAGCAATCAGCCCCAGCATTTT. Protein sequence: CASSPTGYSPYSNQPQHF.

The chain couples TRBV9 to TRBJ2-3, with 11 nucleotides matching TRBD1. This CDR3 spans 20 amino acids. J was trimmed by 2 bases and V by 0 bases; bases with no gene match: 14. The germline gives CDR1 SGDLS, CDR2 YYNGEE. The CDR3 protein is CASSVGSRDRGIGATDTQYF. The CDR3, as DNA: TGTGCCAGCAGCGTAGGTTCCCGGGACAGGGGGATCGGGGCCACAGATACGCAGTATTTT.

The chain has TRBV28 and TRBJ1-1; 7 nucleotides match TRBD1. The junction had 10 bases not matched to a gene; V was cut back by 5 bases and J by 10 bases. The CDR3 consists of 13 residues. The V gene's germline CDR1 is MDHEN and CDR2 SYDVKM. CDR3 in DNA: TGTGCCAGCAGTGCTTACAAAGGGGGCATAGCTTTCTTT. Protein sequence: CASSAYKGGIAFF.

The chain uses TRBV29-1 and TRBJ1-3, with unresolved D. The V end lost 5 bases, the J end lost 0 bases, and 8 bases lay between the germline ends. Germline V lookup: CDR1 SQVTM, CDR2 ANQGSEA. The CDR3 has 13 amino acids. The DNA for the CDR3 is TGCAGCGTTCGACTGTTCTCTGGAAACACCATATATTTT. Its protein is CSVRLFSGNTIYF.

The genes are TRBV6-1 and TRBJ2-1; 7 bases fit TRBD2. Per germline, CDR1 MNHNS and CDR2 SASEGT. V was clipped by 3 bases and J by 6 bases; unmatched bases: 11. This CDR3 spans 16 amino acids. CDR3 sequence: CASSDLGGREGNEQFF. The CDR3 DNA is TGTGCCAGCAGTGACTTGGGCGGGAGAGAGGGCAATGAGCAGTTCTTC.

The CDR3 DNA reads as TGTGCCAGCAGCTTTGAGAGGGTGGGTGAAAAACTGTTTTTT. Translating it yields CASSFERVGEKLFF. V and J are TRBV5-6 and TRBJ1-4; D is uncertain. CDR1 and CDR2 (germline): SGHDT, YYEEEE. Trimming cost V 2 bases and J 7 bases, with 12 bases left between them. The CDR3 loop spans 14 amino acids.

This clone appeared once. The V call is TRBV24-1, the J call TRBJ1-1; no definite D call. The CDR3 is made up of 13 amino acids. Germline CDR1 KGHDR, CDR2 SFDVKD. V lost 3 bases to trimming and J lost 1 base, with 5 bases between them. The CDR3 protein is CATSDRRNTEAFF. CDR3 coding DNA: TGTGCCACCAGTGATCGGAGGAACACTGAAGCTTTCTTT.

This chain connects TRBV6-5 to TRBJ1-5; 8 bases are a match to TRBD1. V shed 6 bases and J 7 bases; nucleotides not matched to a gene: 8. This CDR3 has 14 residues. Germline assignment: CDR1 MNHEY and CDR2 SVGAGI. CDR3 sequence reads: CASSLDRGGQPQHF. The CDR3 DNA follows: TGTGCCAGCAGCCTCGACAGGGGTGGCCAGCCCCAGCATTTT.

This chain links TRBV18 with TRBJ2-3; maybe TRBD1 (6 bases). Germline CDR1 KGHSH, CDR2 LQKENI. This CDR3 is 12 amino acids long. Deletions cut 6 bases from V and 5 bases from J, with 9 bases between. The CDR3 region is CASSTGGDTQYF. Here the CDR3 DNA reads TGTGCCAGCTCGACAGGAGGAGATACGCAGTATTTT.

This clone showed up just once. V is TRBV5-1 and J is TRBJ2-3; TRBD2 matches 7 bases. V gave up 6 bases and J gave up 0 bases; unmatched junction bases: 7. The CDR3 length is 15 residues. CDR1 and CDR2 from the germline V gene are SGHRS and YFSETQ. The CDR3 spells CASTDAGVSTDTQYF. CDR3 sequence (DNA): TGCGCCAGCACCGATGCGGGGGTTAGCACAGATACGCAGTATTTT.

The chain recombines TRBV10-3 with TRBJ1-2; D is uncertain. This CDR3 spans 14 amino acids. Trimming left V 10 bases short and J 3 bases short, with 18 bases between. CDR1 and CDR2 (germline): ENHRY, SYGVKD. The CDR3 sequence is CASGEGRLYYGYTF. In DNA form, the CDR3 reads TGTGCCAGTGGGGAGGGTAGGTTATACTATGGCTACACCTTC.

The J gene is TRBJ2-7, the V gene TRBV7-9; 10 nucleotides match TRBD1. This CDR3 is built from 14 residues. Germline trimming cut 6 bases from V and 5 bases from J; bases unmatched to any gene: 7. CDR1 is SEHNR, CDR2 FQNEAQ, per germline (reference sequence). The CDR3 protein is CASRLGTGVNEQYF. The CDR3, as DNA: TGTGCCAGCAGGTTGGGGACAGGGGTGAACGAGCAGTACTTC.